The 23 T cell receptor beta chains below all came from one sample that was sequenced in a study of blood T cell repertoires in COVID-19 (dated by TCRdb to 2020 to 2022). The library was prepared using the immunoSEQ multiplex PCR assay. TCRdb carries this immuneACCESS record with in-frame sequences only. Its versions omit some clonotypes, under half of them owing to an unresolved V gene in the studies checked, with the rest unexplained. This sample has about 160,000 clones in its table, and 76% of those were observed once. Together, the top ten hold 3.7% of the sample. The sample taken for sequencing was peripheral blood. These TCRs come from a woman at least 80 years old with acute or convalescent COVID-19.

The V call is TRBV6-4, the J call TRBJ1-1; 8 positions agree with TRBD1. Losses at the gene ends were 6 bases for V and 3 bases for J; bases not matched to a gene: 3. CDR1 and CDR2 from the germline V gene are MRHNA and SNTAGT. The CDR3 loop spans 13 amino acids. The CDR3 coding sequence is TGTGCCAGCAGGCAGACAGGGGACACTGAAGCTTTCTTT. It is translated as CASRQTGDTEAFF.

V usage is TRBV5-1 and J usage is TRBJ2-3; 8 nucleotides align to TRBD1. The CDR3 loop spans 15 amino acids. Germline values: CDR1 SGHRS, CDR2 YFSETQ. V was clipped by 0 bases and J by 0 bases; unmatched bases: 0. CDR3 protein: CASSLGDRSTDTQYF. CDR3 nucleotides: TGCGCCAGCAGCTTGGGGGACAGGAGCACAGATACGCAGTATTTT.

The V gene is TRBV7-8, the J gene TRBJ1-2, with D tentatively TRBD1 (6 bases). Trimming shortened V by 5 bases and J by 4 bases, and 11 bases separated the two germline ends. The CDR3 length is 13 residues. Germline assignment: CDR1 SGHVS and CDR2 FQNEAQ. The CDR3 is CASSPSGAYGYTF. In nucleotides, the CDR3 is TGTGCCAGCAGCCCTTCAGGGGCCTATGGCTACACCTTC. The complete variable domain, with remaining parts taken from reference TRBV7-8 and TRBJ1-2, reads GAGVSQSPRYKVAKRGQDVALRCDPISGHVSLFWYQQALGQGPEFLTYFQNEAQLDKSGLPSDRFFAERPEGSVSTLKIQRTQQEDSAVYLCASSPSGAYGYTFGSGTRLTVV.

The V and J genes are TRBV6-5 and TRBJ2-5; D possibly corresponds to TRBD2 (5 bases). Germline CDR1 is MNHEY and CDR2 is SVGAGI. Trimming pared 5 bases from V and 0 bases from J, leaving 7 bases between. There are 13 residues in the CDR3. This CDR3 reads CASSPGYQETQYF. In DNA form, the CDR3 reads TGTGCCAGCAGTCCGGGGTACCAAGAGACCCAGTACTTC.

The rearrangement links TRBV3-1 (or the pseudogene TRBV3-2) to TRBJ1-5; perhaps TRBD1 as D (6 bases). With 4 bases removed from V and 2 bases from J, the gap between germline ends came to 15 bases. Germline V gene data show CDR1 as LGHDT and CDR2 as YNNKEL (reference sequence). The CDR3 length is 16 residues. CDR3 loop: CASSPGGGSRNQPQHF. CDR3 nucleotides: TGTGCCAGCAGCCCGGGAGGGGGGTCCCGCAATCAGCCCCAGCATTTT.

A few counts support this clone. This CDR3 reads CASSEGGAPNQPQHF. In DNA form, the CDR3 reads TGTGCCAGCAGTGAAGGTGGGGCCCCCAATCAGCCCCAGCATTTT. The chain carries TRBV6-1 and TRBJ1-5; D may be TRBD1 (5 bases). Germline CDR1 MNHNS, CDR2 SASEGT. CDR3 length: 15 amino acids. V gave up 1 base and J gave up 3 bases, with 10 bases separating them.

The chain recombines TRBV21-1 with TRBJ2-1; TRBD2, the table's D call, lacks a check against the DNA. TRBV21-1 is a documented pseudogene. The CDR3 spans 10 residues. CDR3 amino acids: CASKCDEQFF. In DNA form, the CDR3 reads TGTGCCAGCAAATGCGATGAGCAGTTCTTC.

V gene TRBV19 combines with J gene TRBJ1-5; the D is unclear. Germline CDR1 LNHDA, CDR2 SQIVND (reference sequence). This CDR3 contains 17 residues. Trimming removed 2 bases from V and 7 bases from J, with 21 bases in between. The CDR3 is CASSISEGSLGYQPQHF. The CDR3, as DNA: TGTGCCAGTAGTATATCGGAAGGGAGTTTGGGGTACCAGCCCCAGCATTTT.

The chain couples TRBV5-4 to TRBJ1-1; possible D gene TRBD1, 6 bases. This CDR3 region has 17 residues. The germline gives CDR1 SGHNT, CDR2 YYREEE (reference sequence). V was cut by 6 bases and J by 4 bases, with 25 bases left in between. The CDR3 reads CASTPYRDQMAGTEAFF. In nucleotides, the CDR3 is TGTGCCAGCACCCCTTACAGGGACCAGATGGCTGGCACTGAAGCTTTCTTT.

V and J are TRBV6-6 and TRBJ2-2; weak D call: TRBD1 (6 bases). The germline gives CDR1 MNHNY, CDR2 SVGAGI (reference sequence). V was shortened by 6 bases and J by 7 bases, with 12 bases between the two germline ends. The CDR3 runs 13 residues. CDR3 coding DNA: TGTGCCAGCAGATACAGGGCGGGCGGGGAGCTGTTTTTT. Translated: CASRYRAGGELFF.

This sequence joins TRBV11-2 and TRBJ1-1; no clear D. Germline CDR1 and CDR2: SGHAT and FQNNGV. V was pared by 5 bases and J by 0 bases, with 19 bases between. The CDR3 is 17 amino acids. DNA for the CDR3: TGTGCCAGCAGCCTCGTAGGCAGGCCCTTCATGAACACTGAAGCTTTCTTT. Its translation is CASSLVGRPFMNTEAFF. Filled out from reference TRBV11-2 and TRBJ1-1, the complete variable domain reads EAGVAQSPRYKIIEKRQSVAFWCNPISGHATLYWYQQILGQGPKLLIQFQNNGVVDDSQLPKDRFSAERLKGVDSTLKIQPAKLEDSAVYLCASSLVGRPFMNTEAFFGQGTRLTVV.

V and J are TRBV7-9 and TRBJ1-5, with D perhaps matching TRBD1 (6 bases). CDR3 length: 18 residues. Between the trimmed V and J ends, which lost 1 base and 1 base, there was a span of 17 bases. The germline V gene encodes CDR1 SEHNR and CDR2 FQNEAQ (reference sequence). This CDR3 is CASSLEYSGQSSNQPQHF. CDR3 coding DNA: TGTGCCAGCAGCTTAGAATATAGTGGACAGTCAAGCAATCAGCCCCAGCATTTT.

V usage is TRBV10-3 and J usage is TRBJ2-1; D gene uncertain. CDR1 is ENHRY, CDR2 SYGVKD, per germline. V gave up 0 bases and J gave up 10 bases, with 13 bases separating them. The CDR3 totals 14 residues. The CDR3 coding sequence is TGTGCCATCAGTGAGTCGACAACCGGTGGGGAGCAGTTCTTC. This encodes CAISESTTGGEQFF.

The chain combines TRBV11-2 with TRBJ1-1; D unclear. The CDR3 is made up of 13 amino acids. Trimming removed 2 bases from V and 5 bases from J, with 9 bases in between. Germline V lookup: CDR1 SGHAT, CDR2 FQNNGV. The CDR3 loop reads CASSLRLPTEAFF. The CDR3 nucleotides read TGTGCCAGCAGCTTAAGACTTCCTACTGAAGCTTTCTTT.

The rearrangement links TRBV5-6 to TRBJ2-4; TRBD2 might be the D (6 bases). Germline CDR1 SGHDT, CDR2 YYEEEE. This CDR3 comprises 15 residues. V lost 3 bases, J lost 9 bases, and 19 bases lay in between. CDR3 nucleotide sequence: TGTGCCAGCAGCTCCATGGGACCCTCCGGGAGCATTCAGTACTTC. It yields the protein CASSSMGPSGSIQYF.

This clone has a count of ten or more. The chain employs TRBV14 and TRBJ2-7; D is possibly TRBD1 (5 bases). This CDR3 spans 15 amino acids. V dropped 1 base and J dropped 3 bases, with 13 bases sitting between them. Germline V gene data show CDR1 as SGHDN and CDR2 as FVKESK. The CDR3 spells CASSQAFGALYEQYF. The CDR3 DNA follows: TGTGCCAGCAGCCAAGCTTTTGGGGCCCTCTACGAGCAGTACTTC.

The J gene is TRBJ2-3, the V gene TRBV6-1, with a possible D match to TRBD1 (5 bases). V lost 2 bases and J 1 base, leaving 10 bases between the germline ends. There are 15 residues in the CDR3. The germline V gene has CDR1 MNHNS and CDR2 SASEGT. The CDR3 bases are TGTGCCAGCAGTGAATGGACATCGCGCACAGATACGCAGTATTTT. It translates to CASSEWTSRTDTQYF.

This clone appeared once. This chain links TRBV11-3 with TRBJ2-1; 10 bases agree with TRBD2. Unmatched junction bases numbered 3, after V lost 2 bases and J lost 8 bases. Germline-derived CDR1 and CDR2 are SGHNT and YENEEA. The CDR3 runs 14 residues. The CDR3 DNA reads TGTGCCAGCAGCTTAAGCGGGGGGGGCGATGAGCAGTTCTTC. It codes for CASSLSGGGDEQFF.

The V call is TRBV10-1, the J call TRBJ1-2; 8 bases line up with TRBD1. Germline V gene lookup returns CDR1 WNHNN and CDR2 SYGVQD (reference sequence). The CDR3 is 15 amino acids. J was trimmed by 4 bases and V by 9 bases; bases with no gene match: 13. As DNA, the CDR3 is TGCGCCAGTCCTGACCCGACAGGGGCAGTCTATGGCTACACCTTC. Its translation: CASPDPTGAVYGYTF.

Only one count was recorded for this clone. The CDR3 sequence is CASSAPGQGRDTQYF. CDR3 DNA sequence: TGTGCCAGCAGCGCCCCGGGACAGGGTCGGGATACGCAGTATTTT. This sequence joins TRBV5-5 and TRBJ2-3, with 9 bases identical to TRBD1. V was pared by 4 bases and J by 6 bases, with 9 bases of the junction left unmatched. Looked up from germline, CDR1 is SGHKS and CDR2 is YYEKEE (reference sequence). This CDR3 is built from 15 residues.

This clone was observed a few times. The CDR3 loop reads CASTIQGAGTEAFF. The DNA for the CDR3 is TGTGCCAGCACTATACAGGGGGCGGGTACTGAAGCTTTCTTT. J is TRBJ1-1 and V is TRBV6-5, with 9 nucleotides matching TRBD1. CDR1 and CDR2 from the germline V gene are MNHEY and SVGAGI. The ends lost 7 bases at V and 5 bases at J; junction bases unmatched: 8. The CDR3 has 14 amino acids.

The chain couples TRBV29-1 to TRBJ1-4; D is unclear. V was cut by 4 bases and J by 6 bases, with 6 bases left in between. Germline V lookup: CDR1 SQVTM, CDR2 ANQGSEA. The CDR3 sequence is 11 residues long. The CDR3 nucleotides read TGCAGCGTTGGGCAGTATGAAAAACTGTTTTTT. This encodes CSVGQYEKLFF.

The J gene is TRBJ2-2, the V gene TRBV9, with 14 bases matching TRBD2. This CDR3 is 16 amino acids long. V gave up 4 bases and J gave up 6 bases; unmatched junction bases: 5. Germline V lookup: CDR1 SGDLS, CDR2 YYNGEE. CDR3 residues: CASSSGLAGVPGELFF. The CDR3 nucleotides are TGTGCCAGCAGCTCGGGACTAGCGGGGGTTCCCGGGGAGCTGTTTTTT.